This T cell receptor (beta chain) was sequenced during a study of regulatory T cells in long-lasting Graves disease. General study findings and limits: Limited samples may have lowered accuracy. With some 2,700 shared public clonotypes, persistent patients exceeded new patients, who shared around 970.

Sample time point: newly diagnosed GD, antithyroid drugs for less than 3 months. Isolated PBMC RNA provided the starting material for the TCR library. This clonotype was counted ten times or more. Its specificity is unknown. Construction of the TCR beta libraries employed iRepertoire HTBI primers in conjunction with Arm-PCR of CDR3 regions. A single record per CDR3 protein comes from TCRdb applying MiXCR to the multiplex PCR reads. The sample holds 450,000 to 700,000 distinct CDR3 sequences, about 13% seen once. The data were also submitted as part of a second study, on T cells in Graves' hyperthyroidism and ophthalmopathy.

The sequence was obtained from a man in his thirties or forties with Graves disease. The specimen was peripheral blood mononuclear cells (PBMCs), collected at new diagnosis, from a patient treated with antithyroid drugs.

CDR3 loop: CASEQGHEQYF. The CDR3 DNA reads TGTGCCAGCGAACAGGGTCACGAGCAGTACTTC. The rearrangement uses TRBV2 and TRBJ2-7; D possibly corresponds to TRBD1 (6 bases). V shed 8 bases and J shed 5 bases, with 10 bases lying between them. Germline loops: CDR1 SNHLY, CDR2 FYNNEI. CDR3 length: 11 amino acids.